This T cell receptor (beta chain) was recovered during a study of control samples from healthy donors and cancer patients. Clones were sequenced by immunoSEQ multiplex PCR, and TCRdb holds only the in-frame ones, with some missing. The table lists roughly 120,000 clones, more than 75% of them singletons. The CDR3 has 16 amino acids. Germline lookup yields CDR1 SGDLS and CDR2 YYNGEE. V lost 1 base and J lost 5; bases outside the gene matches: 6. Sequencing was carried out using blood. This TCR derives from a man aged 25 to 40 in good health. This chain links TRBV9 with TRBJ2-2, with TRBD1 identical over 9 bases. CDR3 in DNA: TGTGCCAGCAGCGTACCGCGGACAGGGGTTACCGGGGAGCTGTTTTTT. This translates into CASSVPRTGVTGELFF.